Each of the 9 T cell receptor beta chains below was sequenced from the same sample in a study of identical twins (dated by TCRdb to about 2016). Library method: 5' RACE. Sequencing used an Illumina HiSeq 2000. TCRdb reprocessed the public reads (quality trimming at Q25 with fastp, clone calling with MiXCR) and kept in-frame beta chains. Rows are unified per CDR3 protein, each entry keeping the most common DNA and genes. This sample holds 400,000 to 650,000 distinct CDR3 sequences; 22% were observed only once. In total, the top ten clones hold about 0.91% of the sample. These data were likewise used in another study, on T cells expressing NK-cell markers.

The sample taken for sequencing was CD4+ T cells sorted from blood. These TCRs come from a woman younger than 35 in good health.

This clonotype occurred a few times. J is TRBJ2-2 and V is TRBV7-3; no clear D gene. Trimming removed 5 bases from V and 0 bases from J, with 10 bases in between. The germline V gene encodes CDR1 SGHTA and CDR2 FQGTGA. This CDR3 contains 15 residues. CDR3 protein: CASSQTPANTGELFF. The CDR3 region has the DNA TGTGCCAGCAGCCAGACTCCCGCGAACACCGGGGAGCTGTTTTTT.

This clonotype was found a few times. V is TRBV20-1 and J is TRBJ2-7; 11 bases are shared with TRBD1. The CDR3 sequence is 14 residues long. CDR1 DFQATT and CDR2 SNEGSKA come from the germline V gene (reference sequence). Trimming removed 2 bases from V and 5 bases from J; junction bases left unmatched: 5. The CDR3 DNA reads TGCAGTGCTAGACGGACAGGGGGCATGGACGAGCAGTACTTC. Its protein is CSARRTGGMDEQYF.

This clonotype was seen only a few times. This chain uses TRBV7-8 with TRBJ1-3; D not resolved. Per the germline V gene, CDR1 is SGHVS and CDR2 is FQNEAQ. This CDR3 comprises 17 residues. Trimming shortened V by 6 bases and J by 0 bases, and 18 bases separated the two germline ends. CDR3 bases: TGTGCCAGCAGTTTTGAGGCGGGGATCCTCTCTGGAAACACCATATATTTT. Protein product: CASSFEAGILSGNTIYF.

The V and J genes are TRBV29-1 and TRBJ1-1; D remains unclear. V lost 4 bases, J lost 5 bases, and 14 bases lay in between. Germline CDR1 and CDR2: SQVTM and ANQGSEA. This CDR3 has 13 amino acids. In nucleotides, the CDR3 is TGCAGCGTTGTTTCCCAGGTGGGGACTGAAGCTTTCTTT. Translated, it gives CSVVSQVGTEAFF.

The table lists this clonotype with a few counts. The rearrangement joins TRBV19 to TRBJ2-3; D may be TRBD2 (5 bases). CDR3 length: 17 amino acids. Trimming removed 4 bases from V and 1 base from J, with 18 bases in between. Per germline, CDR1 LNHDA and CDR2 SQIVND (reference sequence). CDR3 amino acids: CASSNRRGRVGTDTQYF. CDR3 nucleotides: TGTGCCAGTAGTAACCGACGGGGAAGGGTTGGCACAGATACGCAGTATTTT.

This clonotype has just a few counts. The V and J genes are TRBV7-3 and TRBJ1-1; D is uncertain. The germline gives CDR1 SGHTA, CDR2 FQGTGA. The CDR3 length is 13 residues. Trimming pared 1 base from V and 8 bases from J, leaving 11 bases between. In nucleotides, the CDR3 is TGTGCCAGCAGCTTAAGTGGGGATCGGGAAGCTTTCTTT. Translated, it gives CASSLSGDREAFF.

The V and J genes are TRBV12-3 or TRBV12-4 and TRBJ2-5, with D uncertain. V was pared by 6 bases and J by 7 bases, with 15 bases between. The CDR3 sequence is 13 residues long. The CDR3 nucleotides read TGTGCCAGCAGCCACGACCTCCCCCCGACCCAGTACTTC. It translates to CASSHDLPPTQYF.

Concerning this clonotype: A much larger clone lies a single base off, so this may be a read error. The chain is built from TRBV25-1 and TRBJ2-2; D is ambiguous. Trimming pared 6 bases from V and 0 bases from J, leaving 5 bases between. CDR1 is MGHDK, CDR2 SYGVNS, per germline. The CDR3 runs 13 residues. The CDR3 DNA sequence: TGTGCCAGCAGGAGAGCGAACACCGGGGAGCTGTTTTTT. The encoded protein is CASRRANTGELFF.

The V call is TRBV6-1, the J call TRBJ1-1; the D gene is possibly TRBD1 (6 bases). The CDR3 length is 15 residues. The V gene lost 6 bases and the J gene lost 4 bases, with 18 bases spanning the gap. Germline CDR1 reads MNHNS; CDR2 reads SASEGT. The CDR3 here is CASRSLQGLATEAFF. As DNA, the CDR3 is TGTGCCAGCAGATCGCTTCAGGGGCTGGCCACTGAAGCTTTCTTT.